This T cell receptor (beta chain) stems from a study of T cells in Graves' hyperthyroidism and ophthalmopathy. Amplification of TCR beta CDR3 regions was performed using RNA transcripts as template. A first-round RT-PCR of the TCR CDR3 used the HTBI primer set. TCRdb re-called the multiplex PCR reads through MiXCR, storing one row per CDR3 protein. The sample yields 450,000 to 600,000 distinct CDR3 sequences, just under 20% seen once. Trimming pared 5 bases from V and 5 bases from J, leaving 12 bases between. Germline values: CDR1 MNHEY, CDR2 SMNVEV (reference sequence). The CDR3 is 13 residues long. Source material: blood. The genes are TRBV27 and TRBJ1-1; weak D call: TRBD1 (6 bases). The TCR originated in a man between 40 and 49 years old with Graves' ophthalmopathy. The CDR3 DNA is TGTGCCAGCAGTCAAGGGGGGTGGACTGAAGCTTTCTTT. This encodes CASSQGGWTEAFF.